This T cell receptor beta chain was sequenced for a study of T cells expressing NK-cell markers. Study details: It was sorted CD3+CD56-NKG2C+, CD3+CD56+NKG2C- and CD3+CD56+NKG2C+ T cells that provided the TCR beta repertoires. Study observations and caveats: Also leading the CD3+CD56-NKG2C+ fraction in a handful of donors were these clonotypes.

As for this clonotype: The target antigen is unknown.

TCRdb reanalyzed the 5' RACE reads and collapses them to one entry per CDR3 protein, without DNA. The sample has about 550,000 distinct CDR3 sequences. The germline V gene encodes CDR1 MNHEY and CDR2 SMNVEV (reference sequence). This CDR3 is built from 18 residues. The sequence derives from a man between 18 and 35 years old in good health. Input material: blood T cells: a sorted CD56 or NKG2C T cell subset, CD4+ or CD8+ T cells, or bulk PBMC T cells (not recorded which). This chain connects TRBV27 to TRBJ2-6. CDR3 sequence: CASRSLGLGSAGANVLTF.